The rows below give T cell receptor beta chains drawn from one sample of a study of blood T cell repertoires in COVID-19. This table comes from immunoSEQ multiplex PCR, and its TCRdb copy is limited to in-frame clones, with some not included. The repertoire has approximately 240,000 clones, approximately 90% of them found once; the top ten carry around 2.2%. The sequencing input was peripheral blood. Receptors originate from a woman between 35 and 50 years old who had recovered from COVID-19. Both conserved end residues are part of each CDR3. D genes are given only for firm matches.

D: -
V: TRBV6-5
CDR3: CASSYRVRTEAFF

D: TRBD1
V: TRBV19
CDR3: CASSLWTGTSTDTQYF

D: -
V: TRBV25-1
CDR3: CASSVRNDEQYF

D: -
V: TRBV28
CDR3: CASSGGHLYEQYF

D: TRBD1
V: TRBV4-3
CDR3: CASSQGAGTGTYEQYF

D: -
V: TRBV6-2/TRBV6-3
CDR3: CASSYRGGEAGELFF

D: -
V: TRBV12-3/TRBV12-4
CDR3: CASSSEHRETQYF

D: TRBD1
V: TRBV6-2/TRBV6-3
CDR3: CASSTRQGAGNEQFF

D: -
V: TRBV29-1
CDR3: CSVGLKGRSLLTTNEKLFF

D: -
V: TRBV7-2
CDR3: CASRQPGAGEKLFF

D: -
V: TRBV19
CDR3: CASSIAGRVNTEAFF

D: -
V: TRBV19
CDR3: CASSLGRAGSYNSPLHF

D: TRBD1
V: TRBV4-2
CDR3: CASSQVPGGHQPQHF

D: -
V: TRBV19
CDR3: CASSPDGNGYEQYF

D: TRBD1
V: TRBV2
CDR3: CASRLGQGNSPLHF

D: -
V: TRBV27
CDR3: CASSLEGLTYNEQFF

D: -
V: TRBV11-3
CDR3: CASSLAGVKDNEQFF

D: -
V: TRBV11-2
CDR3: CASSLAGAGELFF

D: TRBD2
V: TRBV7-2
CDR3: CASSLGTSGTYEQYF

D: -
V: TRBV6-4
CDR3: CASSEAGGYTF

D: TRBD1
V: TRBV6-5
CDR3: CASKVQGAINEKLFF

D: TRBD1
V: TRBV5-1
CDR3: CASSSTDRGVYYGYTF

D: -
V: TRBV29-1
CDR3: CSVVPLFTDTQYF

D: TRBD1
V: TRBV30
CDR3: CALQRQGPSPLHF

D: TRBD1
V: TRBV6-2/TRBV6-3
CDR3: CASSLPTGEAEKLFF

D: -
V: TRBV3-1/TRBV3-2
CDR3: CASSQLDLTRGTQYF

D: -
V: TRBV2
CDR3: CASIDRQGNYGYTF

D: TRBD1
V: TRBV6-1
CDR3: CASSETGNQPQHF

D: TRBD1
V: TRBV9
CDR3: CASSGQGAGELFF

D: -
V: TRBV19
CDR3: CASSMTGVVETQYF

D: -
V: TRBV20-1
CDR3: CSATEVGAQHF

D: TRBD1
V: TRBV9
CDR3: CASSVAGTGGTETQYF